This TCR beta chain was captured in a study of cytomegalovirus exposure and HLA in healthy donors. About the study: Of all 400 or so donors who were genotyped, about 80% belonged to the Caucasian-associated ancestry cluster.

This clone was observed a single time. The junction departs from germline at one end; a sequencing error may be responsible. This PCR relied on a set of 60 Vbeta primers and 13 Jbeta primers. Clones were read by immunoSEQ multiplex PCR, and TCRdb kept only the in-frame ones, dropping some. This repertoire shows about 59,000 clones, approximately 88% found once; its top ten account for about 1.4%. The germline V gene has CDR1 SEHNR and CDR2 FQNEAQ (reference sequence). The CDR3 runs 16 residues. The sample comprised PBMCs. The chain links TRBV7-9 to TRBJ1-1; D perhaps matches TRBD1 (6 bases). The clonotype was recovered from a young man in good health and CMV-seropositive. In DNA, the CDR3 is TGTTCCAGCAGCTCCTCACAGGGTAACGTGAACACTGAAGCTTTCTTT. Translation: CSSSSSQGNVNTEAFF.